The clone carrying this T cell receptor (beta chain) was detected a few times. The sample belongs to a study of cytomegalovirus exposure and HLA in healthy donors. The CDR3 has 16 residues. Losses at the gene ends were 3 bases for V and 4 bases for J; bases not matched to a gene: 7. Looked up from germline, CDR1 is SGHRS and CDR2 is YFSETQ. Primers included in the PCR were 60 Vbeta and 13 Jbeta primers. Libraries were prepared by immunoSEQ multiplex PCR; TCRdb keeps only in-frame clonotypes and omits some of them. This sample has tens of thousands of clones, with 76% found just once. The chain employs TRBV5-1 and TRBJ2-7; 13 bases are shared with TRBD2. The source of this sequence is a man younger than 35 in good health and CMV-seronegative. Sample: PBMCs. The CDR3 loop reads CASSSRTSGGGYEQYF. The CDR3 DNA sequence: TGCGCCAGCAGCTCCCGGACTAGCGGGGGCGGGTACGAGCAGTACTTC.